This T cell receptor (beta chain) was observed in a study of response to subunit inactivated influenza vaccine. TCRdb analysed the RT-PCR reads with MiXCR anew, one entry per CDR3 protein. The data hold roughly 710,000 distinct CDR3 sequences, with roughly 15% observed a single time. There are many counts of this clonotype. Its antigen is not known. Unmatched junction bases numbered 3, after V lost 3 bases and J lost 6 bases. Germline loops: CDR1 SGDLS, CDR2 YYNGEE. There are 14 residues in the CDR3. Study findings and constraints: The authors suggested that every seasonal influenza vaccination recruits few new T cells.

The rearrangement links TRBV9 to TRBJ2-2; TRBD1 aligns across 9 bases. The sequence was collected from a man in his forties or fifties who received an inactivated influenza vaccine. The sequencing here drew on PBMCs from blood, taken about 14 days before vaccination. The CDR3 DNA sequence: TGTGCCAGCAGCGCGACAGGGGGGGCCGGGGAGCTGTTTTTT. It translates to CASSATGGAGELFF.